The rows below give T cell receptor beta chains drawn from one sample of a study of Tregs in tolerant kidney transplant recipients. Method: immunoSEQ multiplex PCR; TCRdb's copy keeps in-frame clones and lacks some. The data hold about 87,000 clones, with approximately 93% observed a single time. The specimen was CD4+ T cells from blood, collected before the transplant. Source of these receptors: a human donor who received a combined kidney and bone marrow transplant. CDR3s include the opening cysteine and the closing phenylalanine or tryptophan. The D gene is left open where the match is weak. Only part of the rows carry a size: once, few, many, or a class if the clone is expanded.

TRBD1	TRBV19	-	TRBJ1-5	CATQVGGGGGSNQPQHF	TGTGCCACCCAGGTCGGAGGGGGCGGTGGGAGCAATCAGCCCCAGCATTTT
TRBD2	TRBV10-3	once	TRBJ2-1	CAISKRDRSYNEQFF	TGTGCCATCAGTAAGCGGGACCGCTCCTACAATGAGCAGTTCTTC
TRBD2	TRBV11-3	-	TRBJ2-2	CASSPRQRGAGGELFF	TGTGCCAGCAGCCCGCGCCAGCGGGGGGCTGGCGGGGAGCTGTTTTTT
-	TRBV7-7	-	TRBJ2-1	CASSLGSFNEQFF	TGTGCCAGCAGCTTAGGTAGTTTCAATGAGCAGTTCTTC
-	TRBV30	-	TRBJ2-3	CAWGGGTQFADTQYF	TGTGCCTGGGGAGGCGGGACCCAATTCGCAGATACGCAGTATTTT
-	TRBV4-2	-	TRBJ1-2	CASSQVEGPYGYTF	TGTGCCAGCAGCCAGGTGGAGGGGCCGTATGGCTACACCTTC
-	TRBV6-6	once	TRBJ2-1	CASSFGQLNEQFF	TGTGCCAGCAGTTTCGGACAGCTAAATGAGCAGTTCTTC
TRBD2	TRBV5-1	few	TRBJ2-1	CASSLAGSISYNEQFF	TGCGCCAGCAGCTTAGCGGGATCGATCTCCTACAATGAGCAGTTCTTC
-	TRBV5-6	-	TRBJ2-5	CASSYGRTQYF	TGTGCCAGCAGCTACGGTCGGACCCAGTACTTC
-	TRBV28	-	TRBJ2-2	CASSSQGYSGPGELFF	TGTGCCAGCAGCTCTCAGGGGTATTCTGGCCCCGGGGAGCTGTTTTTT
TRBD1	TRBV10-3	-	TRBJ1-4	CATRMTGGGEKLFF	TGTGCCACTCGAATGACAGGGGGTGGAGAAAAACTGTTTTTT
-	TRBV7-2	-	TRBJ1-4	CASSLEADHSTNEKLFF	TGTGCCAGCAGCTTAGAAGCCGATCATTCAACTAATGAAAAACTGTTTTTT
-	TRBV11-3	-	TRBJ2-1	CASSLDRGNEQFF	TGTGCCAGCAGCCTCGACCGGGGGAATGAGCAGTTCTTC
-	TRBV18	-	TRBJ2-7	CASSEGHEQYF	TGTGCCAGCTCTGAGGGACACGAGCAGTACTTC
-	TRBV21-1	-	TRBJ1-1	CASSKVRRTEAFF	TGTGCCAGCAGCAAAGTGAGGAGGACTGAAGCTTTCTTT
-	TRBV9	-	TRBJ2-1	CASSETGYNEQFF	TGTGCCAGCAGCGAGACTGGCTACAATGAGCAGTTCTTC
TRBD1	TRBV2	-	TRBJ1-5	CASSRDRIGNQPQHF	TGTGCCAGCAGTCGGGACAGGATAGGCAATCAGCCCCAGCATTTT
-	TRBV5-8	-	TRBJ2-5	CASSHRGRETQYF	TGTGCCAGCAGCCACCGAGGGCGGGAGACCCAGTACTTC
TRBD1	TRBV5-1	once	TRBJ1-2	CASSLVQGAGYGYTF	TGCGCCAGCAGCTTGGTACAGGGGGCCGGGTATGGCTACACCTTC
-	TRBV5-1	-	TRBJ1-1	CASSLGPQNTEAFF	TGCGCCAGCAGCTTGGGGCCTCAGAACACTGAAGCTTTCTTT
-	TRBV19	-	TRBJ2-1	CASSPRGIGGSSSYNEQFF	TGTGCCAGTAGTCCCCGGGGTATTGGAGGATCGAGCTCCTACAATGAGCAGTTCTTC
TRBD2	TRBV7-2	-	TRBJ2-7	CASSERDYTYEQYF	TGTGCCAGCAGCGAACGGGACTACACCTACGAGCAGTACTTC